These 14 T cell receptor beta chains were all obtained from the same sample, sequenced in a study of cytomegalovirus exposure and HLA in healthy donors. PCR used 60 Vbeta primers and 13 Jbeta primers. Using immunoSEQ multiplex PCR, the repertoire was profiled, and TCRdb retains in-frame clones only, with some absent. Among 150,000 to 200,000 clones listed, approximately 78% were seen once. What was sequenced was PBMCs. These receptors all come from a woman younger than 30 in good health and CMV-seronegative.

The chain employs TRBV29-1 and TRBJ1-5; D is uncertain. Between the trimmed V and J ends, which lost 4 bases and 4 bases, there was a span of 8 bases. The CDR3 contains 12 residues. Germline-derived CDR1 and CDR2 are SQVTM and ANQGSEA. This chain's CDR3 is CSVVVPNQPQHF. In DNA form, the CDR3 reads TGCAGCGTTGTAGTACCGAATCAGCCCCAGCATTTT. The whole variable domain, filled in from reference TRBV29-1 and TRBJ1-5, reads SAVISQKPSRDICQRGTSLTIQCQVDSQVTMMFWYRQQPGQSLTLIATANQGSEATYESGFVIDKFPISRPNLTFSTLTVSNMSPEDSSIYLCSVVVPNQPQHFGDGTRLSIL.

In nucleotides, the CDR3 is TGTGCCATCAGTGAATCTAGCGGGAGCTCCTACAATGAGCAGTTCTTC. This sequence encodes CAISESSGSSYNEQFF. V usage is TRBV10-3 and J usage is TRBJ2-1; TRBD2 aligns across 10 bases. V dropped 3 bases and J dropped 0; count of bases not matched to a gene: 2. The germline CDR1 and CDR2 sequences are ENHRY and SYGVKD. The CDR3 length is 16 residues.

The chain couples TRBV2 to TRBJ2-1; 8 positions agree with TRBD2. CDR1 SNHLY and CDR2 FYNNEI come from the germline V gene. CDR3 length: 15 amino acids. V lost 10 bases, J lost 8 bases, and 16 bases stayed unmatched. Here the CDR3 reads CATPIGSGGPYEQFF. In DNA, the CDR3 is TGTGCCACCCCAATCGGGTCGGGAGGGCCCTATGAGCAGTTCTTC.

The CDR3, as DNA: TGTGCCAGCAGTTTATTTTTTAACTCTGGGGCCAACGTCCTGACTTTC. This encodes CASSLFFNSGANVLTF. The rearrangement uses TRBV27 and TRBJ2-6; D remains unclear. This CDR3 is 16 amino acids long. V lost 1 base, J lost 0 bases, and 7 bases lay in between. Germline V gene lookup returns CDR1 MNHEY and CDR2 SMNVEV (reference sequence).

The V and J genes are TRBV4-2 and TRBJ2-3; 8 positions match TRBD2. Germline CDR1 is LGHNA and CDR2 is YNFKEQ. V dropped 0 bases and J dropped 4; count of bases not matched to a gene: 9. The CDR3 is 17 amino acids. The CDR3 region has the DNA TGTGCCAGCAGCCAAGATAGGAGCGGGAGTGTCTCAGATACGCAGTATTTT. Its protein is CASSQDRSGSVSDTQYF.

The chain combines TRBV19 with TRBJ2-7, with D possibly matching TRBD2 (6 bases). The V gene lost 4 bases and the J gene lost 9 bases, with 13 bases spanning the gap. CDR1 is LNHDA and CDR2 is SQIVND in the germline V gene (reference sequence). The CDR3 has 12 amino acids. The CDR3 coding sequence is TGTGCCAGTAGTACCCCGCTGGGGGGGCAGTACTTC. This encodes CASSTPLGGQYF.

The gene calls are TRBV10-3 and TRBJ2-2; D perhaps matches TRBD2 (6 bases). Trimming stripped 1 base from V and 1 base from J, with 10 bases between. Germline V gives CDR1 ENHRY, CDR2 SYGVKD. The CDR3 is made up of 16 amino acids. The DNA of the CDR3 is TGTGCCATCAGTGAGTATGCGGGGATGAACACCGGGGAGCTGTTTTTT. Its protein is CAISEYAGMNTGELFF.

With regard to this clone: The junction does not match germline at one end; this may be a read error. The rearrangement joins TRBV18 to TRBJ1-2; D is unresolved. The CDR3 spans 15 residues. Germline CDR1 KGHSH, CDR2 LQKENI. CDR3 DNA: TGTGCCAGCTCATCACCGACGGATCGAGGCTATGGCTACACCTTC. Amino acid sequence: CASSSPTDRGYGYTF.

This clone was detected a few times. The chain joins TRBV23-1 to TRBJ2-1, with D maybe TRBD1 (5 bases). Being an ORF, TRBV23-1 has a function that is uncertain. Trimming removed 6 bases from V and 8 bases from J, with 23 bases in between. The CDR3 covers 16 residues. The CDR3 coding sequence is TGCGCCAGCAGCCCCGGTCCTAGGGGATCTTTTCATGAGCAGTTCTTC. Its protein is CASSPGPRGSFHEQFF.

DNA for the CDR3: TGTGCCACTTTAGGGGGCTTGAATTCACCCCTCCACTTT. Its protein is CATLGGLNSPLHF. The chain couples TRBV6-5 to TRBJ1-6; 7 bases are a match to TRBD1. CDR1 is MNHEY, CDR2 SVGAGI, per germline. Trimming removed 10 bases from V and 7 bases from J; junction bases left unmatched: 7. The CDR3 contains 13 residues.

The chain has TRBV9 and TRBJ1-3; 7 nucleotides line up with TRBD1. The J segment lost 0 bases and the V segment lost 3 bases, leaving 6 bases of the junction unmatched. Germline CDR1 and CDR2: SGDLS and YYNGEE. CDR3 size: 16 residues. CDR3 nucleotides: TGTGCCAGCAGCGCCGGGACAGAGGTCTCTGGAAACACCATATATTTT. Translating gives CASSAGTEVSGNTIYF. The full variable domain, completed using reference TRBV9 and TRBJ1-3, is DSGVTQTPKHLITATGQRVTLRCSPRSGDLSVYWYQQSLDQGLQFLIQYYNGEERAKGNILERFSAQQFPDLHSELNLSSLELGDSALYFCASSAGTEVSGNTIYFGEGSWLTVV.

This clone has a handful of counts. V usage is TRBV28 and J usage is TRBJ2-7; D is unclear. The V and J ends lost 2 bases and 2 bases respectively, with 4 bases between them. This CDR3 is 12 amino acids long. Germline-derived CDR1 and CDR2 are MDHEN and SYDVKM. The CDR3 DNA sequence: TGTGCCAGCAGTTTACGAGCCTACGAGCAGTACTTC. Its protein is CASSLRAYEQYF.

As to this clone: The CDR3 carries no conserved terminal phenylalanine or tryptophan, so it likely arises from a read error. The chain carries TRBV4-2 and TRBJ1-1; 7 bases are a match to TRBD1. CDR1 and CDR2 (germline): LGHNA, YNFKEQ. The CDR3 has 16 amino acids. V shed 4 bases and J 0 bases; nucleotides not matched to a gene: 8. The CDR3 coding sequence is TGTGCCAGCAGCCGAGAGGGACAGCTAATGAACACTGAAGCTTTCCTT. Translating gives CASSREGQLMNTEAFL.

This chain connects TRBV2 to TRBJ1-6; D is perhaps TRBD1 (5 bases). The CDR3 runs 15 residues. Per germline, CDR1 SNHLY and CDR2 FYNNEI. Between the trimmed V and J ends, which lost 8 bases and 7 bases, there was a span of 18 bases. As DNA, the CDR3 is TGTGCCAGCGGGGCCAACGGGGGTCTAAATTCACCCCTCCACTTT. Residues: CASGANGGLNSPLHF.